These T cell receptor beta chains were read from a single sample in a study of beta chain features in type 1 diabetes. Assay: immunoSEQ multiplex PCR; the TCRdb copy retains only in-frame clones and omits some. The sample lists about 660,000 clones, about an eighth occurring once. The source material was naive CD4+ T cells from blood. The receptors stem from a man aged 18 to 35 with type 1 diabetes. Both conserved end residues are part of each CDR3. D genes are given only for firm matches. The size field is filled for only some rows; it gives once, few, many or a size class.

size	J	V	D	DNA	CDR3
.	TRBJ2-1	TRBV18	TRBD2	TGTGCCAGCTCACGGCCTAGCGGGAGTATGGGGGAGCAGTTCTTC	CASSRPSGSMGEQFF
.	TRBJ2-3	TRBV18	.	TGTGCCAGCTCACTGCGACTAGAGTCTAAAACAGATACGCAGTATTTT	CASSLRLESKTDTQYF
few	TRBJ2-1	TRBV9	.	TGTGCCAGCAGCCAAGGCGGGGCCTACAATGAGCAGTTCTTC	CASSQGGAYNEQFF
.	TRBJ1-6	TRBV5-4	TRBD1	TGTGCCAGCAGCTTGTCCCGAGACAGGGTCCTCCATTCACCCCTCCACTTT	CASSLSRDRVLHSPLHF
few	TRBJ1-5	TRBV7-9	.	TGTGCCAGCAGCTTAGGAGGCCAGCCCCAGCATTTT	CASSLGGQPQHF
few	TRBJ2-1	TRBV30	TRBD1	TGTGCCTGCCCCACAGGGGGCCACAATGAGCAGTTCTTC	CACPTGGHNEQFF
few	TRBJ1-2	TRBV5-1	.	TGCGCCAGCAGCTTGGAGGCAGCCTATGGCTACACCTTC	CASSLEAAYGYTF
few	TRBJ2-7	TRBV7-2	.	TGTGCCAGCAGCTTAGGAGGGGCTACTCCCTACGAGCAGTACTTC	CASSLGGATPYEQYF
few	TRBJ2-5	TRBV7-9	.	TGTGCCAGCAGCTTGAGGCAGTCTCAAGAGACCCAGTACTTC	CASSLRQSQETQYF
.	TRBJ2-1	TRBV25-1	.	TGTGCCAGCAGTGAATTTGCCGGGGGCTCCTACAATGAGCAGTTCTTC	CASSEFAGGSYNEQFF
few	TRBJ2-6	TRBV7-3	.	TGTGCCAGCAGCCCAGAGAGCTCTGGGGCCAACGTCCTGACTTTC	CASSPESSGANVLTF
few	TRBJ2-7	TRBV7-2	.	TGTGCCAGCAGCCCCAGCACCTACGAGCAGTACTTC	CASSPSTYEQYF
few	TRBJ2-4	TRBV2	TRBD1	TGTGCCAGCAGTCCTAGGACAGGGGGGAACATTCAGTACTTC	CASSPRTGGNIQYF
.	TRBJ1-2	TRBV2	.	TGTGCCAGCAGTGACCACTATGGCTACACCTTC	CASSDHYGYTF
.	TRBJ2-7	TRBV5-6	.	TGTGCCAGCAGCTCCGGACTGGAGCCCTACGAGCAGTACTTC	CASSSGLEPYEQYF
few	TRBJ1-5	TRBV30	.	TGTGCCTGGAGTGAGGAGGGGGAACAGCCCCAGCATTTT	CAWSEEGEQPQHF
.	TRBJ2-5	TRBV18	.	TGTGCCAGCTCACCCCGACAGGAAGAGACCCAGTACTTC	CASSPRQEETQYF